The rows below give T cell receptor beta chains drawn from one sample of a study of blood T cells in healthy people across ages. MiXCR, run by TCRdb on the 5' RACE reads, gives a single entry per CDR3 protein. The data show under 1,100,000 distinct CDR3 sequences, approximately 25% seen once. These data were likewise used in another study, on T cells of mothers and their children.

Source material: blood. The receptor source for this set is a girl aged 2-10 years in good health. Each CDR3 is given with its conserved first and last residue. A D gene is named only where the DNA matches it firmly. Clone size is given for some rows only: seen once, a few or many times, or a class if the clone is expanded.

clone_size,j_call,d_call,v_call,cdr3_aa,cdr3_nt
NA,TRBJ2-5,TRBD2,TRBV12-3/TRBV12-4,CASSGTRREAQYF,TGTGCCAGCAGTGGGACTAGAAGAGAGGCCCAGTACTTC
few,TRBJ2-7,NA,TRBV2,CASSFLTNAQGSEQYF,TGTGCCAGCAGTTTCCTAACCAACGCGCAGGGGAGCGAGCAGTACTTC
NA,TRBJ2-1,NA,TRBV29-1,CSSQRGNEQFF,TGCAGCTCCCAACGGGGCAATGAGCAGTTCTTC
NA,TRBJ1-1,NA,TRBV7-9,CASSLSRVSEAFF,TGTGCCAGCAGCCTTTCAAGGGTCTCTGAAGCTTTCTTT
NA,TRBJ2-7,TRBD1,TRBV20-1,CSARSDRALGYEQYF,TGCAGTGCTAGATCTGACAGGGCCCTTGGGTACGAGCAGTACTTC
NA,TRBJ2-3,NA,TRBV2,CASSTRTYTQYF,TGTGCCAGCAGTACGAGGACTTATACGCAGTATTTT
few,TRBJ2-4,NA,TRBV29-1,CSARLELTTKNIQYF,TGCAGCGCCCGATTAGAACTAACGACCAAAAACATTCAGTACTTC
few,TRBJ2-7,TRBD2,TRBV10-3,CAISDELAGGYEQYF,TGTGCCATCAGTGATGAACTAGCGGGAGGCTACGAGCAGTACTTC
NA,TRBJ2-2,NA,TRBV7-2,CASSGFSTGTGELFF,TGTGCCAGCAGCGGATTCTCGACGGGCACCGGGGAGCTGTTTTTT
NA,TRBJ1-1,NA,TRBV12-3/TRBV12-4,CASSLLGGQSHTEAFF,TGTGCCAGCAGTTTGCTCGGAGGACAGAGCCACACTGAAGCTTTCTTT
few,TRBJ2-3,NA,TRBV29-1,CSVEAVTVGDTQYF,TGCAGCGTTGAAGCGGTTACAGTGGGAGATACGCAGTATTTT
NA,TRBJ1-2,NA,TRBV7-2,CASSVAPGAGGYTF,TGTGCCAGCAGCGTCGCCCCGGGGGCCGGTGGCTACACCTTC
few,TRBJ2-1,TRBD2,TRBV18,CASSQPTSGRYEQFF,TGTGCCAGCTCACAACCGACTAGCGGGAGATATGAGCAGTTCTTC
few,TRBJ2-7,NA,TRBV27,CASSSTTGKGAYEQYF,TGTGCCAGCAGTTCTACCACAGGGAAGGGGGCCTACGAGCAGTACTTC
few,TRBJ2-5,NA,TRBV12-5,CASGPLPEETQYF,TGTGCTAGTGGTCCCCTGCCGGAAGAGACCCAGTACTTC
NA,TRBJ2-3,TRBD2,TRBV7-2,CASSWLAGGLTDTQYF,TGTGCCAGCAGCTGGCTAGCGGGAGGTCTCACAGATACGCAGTATTTT
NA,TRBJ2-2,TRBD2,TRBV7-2,CASSLALPGGLAGELFF,TGTGCCAGCAGCTTAGCCCTCCCGGGAGGGTTGGCCGGGGAGCTGTTTTTT
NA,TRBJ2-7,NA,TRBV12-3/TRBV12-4,CASSGASEQYF,TGTGCCAGCAGCGGGGCTTCCGAGCAGTACTTC
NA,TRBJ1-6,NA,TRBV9,CASSVRSNSPLHF,TGTGCCAGCAGCGTTCGGAGTAATTCACCCCTCCACTTT
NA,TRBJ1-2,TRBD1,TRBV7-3,CASSVGQGYGYTF,TGTGCCAGCAGCGTCGGACAGGGGTATGGCTACACCTTC
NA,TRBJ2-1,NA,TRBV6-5,CASSYLLAMNEQFF,TGTGCCAGCAGTTATTTGCTTGCCATGAATGAGCAGTTCTTC
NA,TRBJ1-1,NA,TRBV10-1,CASSEFGQPYTEAFF,TGCGCCAGCAGTGAGTTCGGACAGCCTTACACTGAAGCTTTCTTT
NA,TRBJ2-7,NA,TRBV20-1,CSARAGTHYEQYF,TGCAGTGCTAGGGCCGGGACACACTACGAGCAGTACTTC
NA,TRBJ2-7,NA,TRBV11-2,CASSYTKGGRDEQYF,TGTGCCAGCAGCTATACCAAGGGGGGTCGGGACGAGCAGTACTTC
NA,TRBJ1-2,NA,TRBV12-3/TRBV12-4,CASSLRVEYYGYTF,TGTGCCAGCAGTCTTCGTGTGGAGTACTATGGCTACACCTTC
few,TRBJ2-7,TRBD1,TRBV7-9,CASSSLLGQGEIEQYF,TGTGCCAGCAGCTCTTTGTTGGGACAGGGTGAGATCGAGCAGTACTTC